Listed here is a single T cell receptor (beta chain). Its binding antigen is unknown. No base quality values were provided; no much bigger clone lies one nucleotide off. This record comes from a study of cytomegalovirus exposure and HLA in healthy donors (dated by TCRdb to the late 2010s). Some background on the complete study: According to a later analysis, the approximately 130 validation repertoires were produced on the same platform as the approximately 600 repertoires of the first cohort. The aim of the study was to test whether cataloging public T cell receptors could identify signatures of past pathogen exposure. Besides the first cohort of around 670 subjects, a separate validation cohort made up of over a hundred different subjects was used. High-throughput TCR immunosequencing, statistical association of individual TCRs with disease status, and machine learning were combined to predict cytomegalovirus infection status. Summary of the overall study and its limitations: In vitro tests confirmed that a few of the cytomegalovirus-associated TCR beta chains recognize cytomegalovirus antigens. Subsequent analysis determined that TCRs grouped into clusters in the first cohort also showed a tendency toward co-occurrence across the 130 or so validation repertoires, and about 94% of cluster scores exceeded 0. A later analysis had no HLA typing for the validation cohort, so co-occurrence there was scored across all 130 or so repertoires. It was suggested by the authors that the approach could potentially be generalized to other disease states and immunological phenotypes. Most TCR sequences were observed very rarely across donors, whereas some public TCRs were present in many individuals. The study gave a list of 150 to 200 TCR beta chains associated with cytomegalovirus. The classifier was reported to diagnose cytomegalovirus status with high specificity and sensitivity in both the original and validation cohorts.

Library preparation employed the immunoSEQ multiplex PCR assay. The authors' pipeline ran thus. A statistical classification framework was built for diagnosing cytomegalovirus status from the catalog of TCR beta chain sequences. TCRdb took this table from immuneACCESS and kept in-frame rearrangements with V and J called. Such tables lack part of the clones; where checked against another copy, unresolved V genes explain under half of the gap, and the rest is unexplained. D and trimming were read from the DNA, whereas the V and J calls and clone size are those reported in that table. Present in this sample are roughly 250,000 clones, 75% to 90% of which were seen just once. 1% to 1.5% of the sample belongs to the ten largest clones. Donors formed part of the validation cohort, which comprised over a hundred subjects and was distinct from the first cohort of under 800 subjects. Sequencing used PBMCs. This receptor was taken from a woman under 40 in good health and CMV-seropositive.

The DNA sequence is as follows: TGTGCCATCACAAAGGACAGGGCCTACGAGCAGTACTTC. Its protein is CAITKDRAYEQYF. This receptor chain uses TRBV10-3 and TRBJ2-7; 8 central nucleotides agree with TRBD1. V is pruned by 7 bases and J by 2 bases, leaving 4 bases of the junction without a gene match. The cysteine opens and the phenylalanine closes a CDR3 of 13 amino acids. Solely the CDR3 DNA is kept, with 39 bases framed from the first base. From a lookup of the germline V gene, CDR1 and CDR2 are ENHRY and SYGVKD.